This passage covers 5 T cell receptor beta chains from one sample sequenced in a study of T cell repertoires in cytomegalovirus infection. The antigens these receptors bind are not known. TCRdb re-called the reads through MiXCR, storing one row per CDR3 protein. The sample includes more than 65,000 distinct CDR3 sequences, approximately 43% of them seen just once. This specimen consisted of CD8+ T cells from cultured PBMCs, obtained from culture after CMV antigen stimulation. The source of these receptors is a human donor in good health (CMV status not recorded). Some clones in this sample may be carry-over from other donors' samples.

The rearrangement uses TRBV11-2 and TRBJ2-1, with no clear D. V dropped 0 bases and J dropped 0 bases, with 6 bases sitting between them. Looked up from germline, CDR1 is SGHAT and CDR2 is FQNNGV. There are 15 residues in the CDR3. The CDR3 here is CASSLDRPSYNEQFF. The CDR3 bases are TGTGCCAGCAGCTTAGACAGGCCCTCCTACAATGAGCAGTTCTTC.

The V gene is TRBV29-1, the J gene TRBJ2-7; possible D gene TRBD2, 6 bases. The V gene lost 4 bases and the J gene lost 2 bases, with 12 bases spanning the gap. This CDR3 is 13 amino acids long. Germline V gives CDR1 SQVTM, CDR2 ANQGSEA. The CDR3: CSVVSGVPYEQYF. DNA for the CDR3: TGCAGCGTTGTCTCGGGGGTCCCCTACGAGCAGTACTTC.

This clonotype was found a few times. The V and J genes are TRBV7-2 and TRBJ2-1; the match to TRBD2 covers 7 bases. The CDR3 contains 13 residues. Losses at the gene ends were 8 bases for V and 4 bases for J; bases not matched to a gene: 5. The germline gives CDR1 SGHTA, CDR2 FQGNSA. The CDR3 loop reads CASLAEIYNEQFF. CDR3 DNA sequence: TGTGCCAGCCTAGCGGAAATTTACAATGAGCAGTTCTTC.

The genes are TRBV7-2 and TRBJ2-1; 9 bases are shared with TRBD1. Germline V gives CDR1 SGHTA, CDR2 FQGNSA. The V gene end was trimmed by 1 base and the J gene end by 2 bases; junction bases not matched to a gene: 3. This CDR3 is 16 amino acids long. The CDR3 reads CASSLGGQGPYNEQFF. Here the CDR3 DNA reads TGTGCCAGCAGCTTAGGGGGACAGGGACCCTACAATGAGCAGTTCTTC.

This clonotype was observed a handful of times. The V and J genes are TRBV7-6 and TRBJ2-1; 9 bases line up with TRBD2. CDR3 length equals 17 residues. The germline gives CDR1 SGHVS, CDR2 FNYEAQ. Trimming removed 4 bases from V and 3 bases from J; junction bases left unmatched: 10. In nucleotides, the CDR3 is TGTGCCAGCAGCTCCGTTCCCGGGACTAGCATCTACAATGAGCAGTTCTTC. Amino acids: CASSSVPGTSIYNEQFF.